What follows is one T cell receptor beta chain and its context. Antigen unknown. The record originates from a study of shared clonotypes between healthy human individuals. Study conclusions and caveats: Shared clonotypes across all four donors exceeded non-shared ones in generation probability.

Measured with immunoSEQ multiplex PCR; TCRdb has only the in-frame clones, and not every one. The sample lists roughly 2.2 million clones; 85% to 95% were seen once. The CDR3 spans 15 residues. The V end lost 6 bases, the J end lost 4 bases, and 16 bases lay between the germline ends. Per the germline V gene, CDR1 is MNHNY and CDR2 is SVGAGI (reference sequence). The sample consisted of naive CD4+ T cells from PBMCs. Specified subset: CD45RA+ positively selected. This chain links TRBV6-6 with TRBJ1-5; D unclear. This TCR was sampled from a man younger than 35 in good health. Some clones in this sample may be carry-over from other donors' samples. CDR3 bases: TGTGCCAGCAGGACCGCCAGCTTCCGGAATCAGCCCCAGCATTTT. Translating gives CASRTASFRNQPQHF.